Listed here are 4 T cell receptor beta chains from one sample, sequenced in a study of chemoradiotherapy in HPV16-positive cancers. Clones were read by immunoSEQ multiplex PCR, and TCRdb kept only the in-frame ones, dropping some. The table has about 32,000 clones, roughly 78% seen once. The specimen comprised blood, sampled from a patient who underwent chemoradiotherapy. Receptors were obtained from a human donor with HPV-associated anogenital cancer.

V gene TRBV9 combines with J gene TRBJ1-4, with D possibly matching TRBD1 (5 bases). Trimming pared 0 bases from V and 8 bases from J, leaving 11 bases between. The CDR3 totals 14 residues. Per germline, CDR1 SGDLS and CDR2 YYNGEE. CDR3 coding DNA: TGTGCCAGCAGCGTAGATGGGGCCTCGGAAAAACTGTTTTTT. It is translated as CASSVDGASEKLFF.

This chain links TRBV19 with TRBJ2-3, with 8 positions matching TRBD2. This CDR3 is built from 15 residues. The junction had 3 bases not matched to a gene; V was cut back by 3 bases and J by 1 base. Germline-derived CDR1 and CDR2 are LNHDA and SQIVND (reference sequence). The CDR3 sequence is CASSIMRGGTDTQYF. The CDR3 DNA sequence: TGTGCCAGTAGTATTATGCGGGGGGGCACAGATACGCAGTATTTT.

The V gene is TRBV6-5, the J gene TRBJ2-7, with 11 bases fitting TRBD1. V lost 4 bases, J lost 2 bases, and 1 base stayed unmatched. There are 14 residues in the CDR3. The germline CDR1 and CDR2 sequences are MNHEY and SVGAGI. DNA for the CDR3: TGTGCCAGCAGTTGGGGACAGGGGGCCTACGAGCAGTACTTC. It codes for CASSWGQGAYEQYF.

The V and J genes are TRBV9 and TRBJ2-7; 13 nucleotides match TRBD2. The germline V gene has CDR1 SGDLS and CDR2 YYNGEE. V shed 3 bases and J 2 bases; nucleotides not matched to a gene: 8. This CDR3 spans 17 amino acids. The CDR3 protein is CASSAGLAGSPTYEQYF. CDR3 DNA sequence: TGTGCCAGCAGCGCGGGACTAGCGGGGAGTCCTACCTACGAGCAGTACTTC.